The rows below give T cell receptor beta chains drawn from one sample of a study of T cell responses to AZD1222 COVID-19 vaccine. Here immunoSEQ multiplex PCR was the method, and the copy in TCRdb shows in-frame clones only, minus some. The data contain some 150,000 clones, over 75% of them singletons. The sample in question was peripheral blood, obtained 28 days after the second AZD1222 dose. The source of these receptors is an adult who received the AZD1222 COVID-19 vaccine. Each CDR3 is given with its conserved first and last residue. A D gene is named only where the DNA matches it firmly. Only some rows state a clone size, as once, few, many or a class for expanded clones.

- - TRBJ1-5 TRBV19 CASSIIGSNQPQHF TGTGCCAGTAGTATTATCGGTAGCAATCAGCCCCAGCATTTT
- - TRBJ2-1 TRBV5-8 CASSLTRNYNEQFF TGTGCCAGCAGCTTGACCCGGAACTACAATGAGCAGTTCTTC
TRBD1 once TRBJ1-1 TRBV30 CAWSVQGSRTEAFF TGTGCCTGGAGTGTACAGGGGAGTCGCACTGAAGCTTTCTTT
- - TRBJ1-1 TRBV3-1/TRBV3-2 CASSQSFGAGVNTEAFF TGTGCCAGCAGCCAAAGTTTCGGTGCAGGGGTGAACACTGAAGCTTTCTTT
- - TRBJ2-7 TRBV27 CASSGGGPSTSYEQYF TGTGCCAGCAGCGGGGGCGGGCCATCCACCTCCTACGAGCAGTACTTC
- - TRBJ2-4 TRBV6-5 CASSPDRLAKNIQYF TGTGCCAGCAGCCCGGACAGACTAGCCAAAAACATTCAGTACTTC
- - TRBJ2-3 TRBV10-2 CASSKAFSTDTQYF TGCGCCAGCTCAAAGGCGTTTAGCACAGATACGCAGTATTTT
TRBD2 - TRBJ2-1 TRBV7-9 CASAGGTPVNEQFF TGTGCCAGTGCGGGGGGGACTCCCGTGAATGAGCAGTTCTTC
- once TRBJ2-1 TRBV4-1 CASSQESSSSYNEQFF TGCGCCAGCAGCCAAGAATCTAGTAGCTCCTACAATGAGCAGTTCTTC
- - TRBJ2-2 TRBV19 CASRTVNTGELFF TGTGCCAGTCGGACGGTGAACACCGGGGAGCTGTTTTTT
TRBD1 few TRBJ1-4 TRBV5-4 CASSLETGGNEKLFF TGTGCCAGCAGCTTGGAAACAGGGGGTAATGAAAAACTGTTTTTT
- - TRBJ1-6 TRBV25-1 CASSEWQGRTLLHF TGTGCCAGCAGTGAATGGCAGGGTAGGACTCTCCTCCACTTT
TRBD2 - TRBJ2-5 TRBV4-1 CASSQGPAGVETQYF TGCGCCAGCAGCCAAGGGCCAGCGGGAGTTGAGACCCAGTACTTC
- - TRBJ1-4 TRBV10-1 CASSEDSGRDAKLFF TGCGCCAGCAGTGAGGATTCCGGTCGGGACGCAAAACTGTTTTTT
- - TRBJ1-2 TRBV12-3/TRBV12-4 CASSLYQGYGYTF TGTGCCAGCAGTTTATACCAGGGCTATGGCTACACCTTC
TRBD2 - TRBJ2-3 TRBV5-6 CASSLEGRLAGLTDTQYF TGTGCCAGCAGCTTGGAGGGGAGACTAGCGGGTCTCACAGATACGCAGTATTTT
- - TRBJ1-1 TRBV12-5 CASGLGQLNTEAFF TGTGCTAGTGGTTTGGGGCAGCTGAACACTGAAGCTTTCTTT
- - TRBJ1-6 TRBV6-5 CASSSRVQDYNSPLHF TGTGCCAGCAGTTCCAGGGTCCAGGACTATAATTCACCCCTCCACTTT
TRBD2 - TRBJ2-7 TRBV7-9 CASRKRIAGGYEQYF TGTGCCAGCAGAAAAAGGATAGCGGGCGGCTACGAGCAGTACTTC
- - TRBJ2-7 TRBV29-1 CSVLKGPYEQYF TGCAGCGTCTTAAAGGGACCCTACGAGCAGTACTTC
- - TRBJ1-6 TRBV10-3 CAIGLGYGSPLHF TGTGCCATCGGTTTGGGTTATGGTTCACCCCTCCACTTT
- - TRBJ2-7 TRBV11-3 CASSLGPPGYSEQYF TGTGCCAGCAGCTTAGGCCCGCCGGGGTACAGCGAGCAGTACTTC
- once TRBJ1-4 TRBV6-5 CASSYSTGEYSEKLFF TGTGCCAGCAGTTACTCGACGGGGGAATACAGCGAAAAACTGTTTTTT